The clone carrying this T cell receptor beta chain showed up many times. The data stem from a study of neurological immune-mediated disorders. The cDNA was synthesized by 5'RACE incorporating 10-nucleotide random UMIs. TCRdb analysed the 5' RACE reads with MiXCR anew, one entry per CDR3 protein. Of roughly 75,000 distinct CDR3 sequences listed, just over 2.5% are singletons. Trimming left V 0 bases short and J 6 bases short, with 11 bases between. Germline V gives CDR1 DFQATT, CDR2 SNEGSKA (reference sequence). The CDR3 is 14 amino acids. Input material: PBMCs. The chain is built from TRBV20-1 and TRBJ2-2; D ambiguous. This clonotype originated in a woman between 25 and 40 years old with multiple sclerosis. The DNA of the CDR3 is TGCAGTGCTAGAGATCTCCTGGGTGCCGGGGAGCTGTTTTTT. It translates to CSARDLLGAGELFF.